The clone carrying this TCR beta chain was detected a few times. Its antigen is as yet unknown. A much larger clone sits a single nucleotide away, making a read error possible. Using RNA template, CDR3s of TCR alpha and beta were amplified with iRepertoire arm-PCR. For one-step reverse transcription and amplification, about 85-400 ng of tissue mRNA or PBMC total RNA was used. TCRdb re-called the multiplex PCR reads through MiXCR, storing one row per CDR3 protein. The repertoire holds 100,000 to 150,000 distinct CDR3 sequences, with roughly 20% as singletons. The germline V gene has CDR1 SGHDN and CDR2 FVKESK. The ends lost 5 bases at V and 9 bases at J; junction bases unmatched: 9. This CDR3 has 14 residues. This specimen belongs to a study of glioma-infiltrating T cells. Study-wide results and caveats: Gliomas, especially low-grade, showed above-expected tissue-blood divergence; non-neoplastic patients showed below. Very few CDR3 sequences were shared between tissue and blood.

V gene TRBV14 combines with J gene TRBJ2-1; 8 bases line up with TRBD1. The sample consisted of glioma tissue, nonneoplastic brain tissue, or PBMCs (not recorded which). This TCR was sampled from a human donor with low-grade glioma or glioblastoma, undergoing nonglioma brain surgery, or in good health (not recorded which). CDR3 nucleotides: TGTGCCAGCAGCAGCGGACAGGGTACGGTTGAGCAGTTCTTC. Translated, it gives CASSSGQGTVEQFF.